One sample yielded the 32 T cell receptor beta chains listed below, sequenced in a study of blood T cell repertoires in COVID-19. TCRdb keeps only in-frame clones here, not all; method: immunoSEQ multiplex PCR. The data contain 200,000 to 300,000 clones, about 87% of them singletons. Input material: peripheral blood. The receptors here all came from a man aged 60 to 69 who had recovered from COVID-19.

The chain carries TRBV6-2 or TRBV6-3 and TRBJ1-4, with 7 nucleotides matching TRBD1. There are 17 residues in the CDR3. J gave up 5 bases and V 5 bases, and 14 bases lay outside the gene matches. The germline V gene has CDR1 MNHEY and CDR2 SVGEGT. CDR3 in amino acids: CASSTPTLTGVNEKLFF. In DNA, the CDR3 is TGTGCCAGCAGTACCCCAACTCTTACAGGGGTGAATGAAAAACTGTTTTTT.

This chain joins TRBV25-1 and TRBJ1-4; 8 bases are shared with TRBD1. V lost 6 bases, J lost 6 bases, and 9 bases stayed unmatched. The CDR3 is 15 amino acids. CDR1 and CDR2 from the germline V gene are MGHDK and SYGVNS. Here the CDR3 DNA reads TGTGCCAGCAGCTCTTTGGACAGGGAGTATGAAAAACTGTTTTTT. This codes for CASSSLDREYEKLFF.

J is TRBJ2-1 and V is TRBV12-3 or TRBV12-4, with no clear D. The CDR3 spans 9 residues. Trimming removed 5 bases from V and 15 bases from J, with 8 bases in between. CDR3 sequence (DNA): TGTGCCAGCAGTCCCCCCCTGTTCTTC. Translating gives CASSPPLFF.

This clone occurred a few times. This rearrangement joins TRBV5-6 to TRBJ1-5; 7 nucleotides align to TRBD1. The CDR3 is 16 amino acids. Losses at the gene ends were 1 base for V and 4 bases for J; bases not matched to a gene: 8. Germline-derived CDR1 and CDR2 are SGHDT and YYEEEE. CDR3 DNA sequence: TGTGCCAGCAGCTTGTACGTGACAGGGCGAAATCAGCCCCAGCATTTT. It translates to CASSLYVTGRNQPQHF.

The CDR3 region has the DNA TGTGCCAGCAGCGTAGACAGTCGGGGGTCCTACGAGCAGTACTTC. Its translation: CASSVDSRGSYEQYF. This chain connects TRBV9 to TRBJ2-7; possibly TRBD2 for D (6 bases). The CDR3 runs 15 residues. Germline V gives CDR1 SGDLS, CDR2 YYNGEE. With 0 bases removed from V and 1 base from J, the gap between germline ends came to 11 bases. Full variable domain (missing parts from reference TRBV9 and TRBJ2-7): DSGVTQTPKHLITATGQRVTLRCSPRSGDLSVYWYQQSLDQGLQFLIQYYNGEERAKGNILERFSAQQFPDLHSELNLSSLELGDSALYFCASSVDSRGSYEQYFGPGTRLTVT.

The gene calls are TRBV6-5 and TRBJ2-7; D is ambiguous. V shed 6 bases and J shed 2 bases, with 11 bases lying between them. Germline assignment: CDR1 MNHEY and CDR2 SVGAGI. This CDR3 comprises 13 residues. Here the CDR3 reads CASRVRVTYEQYF. DNA for the CDR3: TGTGCCAGCAGAGTACGGGTAACCTACGAGCAGTACTTC.

This chain connects TRBV18 to TRBJ1-2; D is unresolved. The CDR3 totals 17 residues. Trimming took 0 bases from V and 4 from J, leaving 18 bases between them. Germline V gene sequence: CDR1 KGHSH, CDR2 LQKENI. This CDR3 is CASSPPQLQRLGYGYTF. As DNA, the CDR3 is TGTGCCAGCTCACCACCCCAACTACAACGGTTGGGCTATGGCTACACCTTC.

CDR3 region: CASSYSRGHTEAFF. CDR3 DNA: TGTGCCAGCAGTTACTCGAGGGGGCACACTGAAGCTTTCTTT. The chain joins TRBV6-5 to TRBJ1-1, with 7 nucleotides matching TRBD1. The CDR3 loop spans 14 amino acids. Germline CDR1 and CDR2: MNHEY and SVGAGI. V was clipped by 0 bases and J by 3 bases; unmatched bases: 1.

The chain recombines TRBV4-1 with TRBJ2-5; D gene uncertain. Trimming removed 3 bases from V and 1 base from J, with 12 bases in between. Per germline, CDR1 MGHRA and CDR2 YSYEKL. The CDR3 sequence is 15 residues long. CDR3 DNA: TGCGCCAGCAGCCACCTTGTTCTAGGCCAAGAGACCCAGTACTTC. Translating it yields CASSHLVLGQETQYF.

The chain carries TRBV6-5 and TRBJ2-7; 7 bases agree with TRBD2. Trimming removed 1 base from V and 7 bases from J; junction bases left unmatched: 4. CDR3 size: 13 residues. CDR1 is MNHEY and CDR2 is SVGAGI in the germline V gene. CDR3 nucleotide sequence: TGTGCCAGCAGTTACTGGGAGGGACGGGAGCAGTACTTC. Its translation is CASSYWEGREQYF.

The V gene is TRBV14, the J gene TRBJ1-1; 10 bases match TRBD1. This CDR3 comprises 16 residues. Trimming cost V 0 bases and J 5 bases; bases outside gene matches: 6. Germline V CDR1 and CDR2: SGHDN, FVKESK. CDR3 coding DNA: TGTGCCAGCAGCCAAGATTTCGGACAGGGGGTTACTGAAGCTTTCTTT. It encodes CASSQDFGQGVTEAFF.

The rearrangement joins TRBV14 to TRBJ2-7; D call uncertain. The CDR3 is 14 amino acids. Per germline, CDR1 SGHDN and CDR2 FVKESK. Trimming removed 1 base at V and 1 base at J, with 8 bases between. CDR3 nucleotide sequence: TGTGCCAGCAGCCAAGGACAAATTTCCTACGAGCAGTACTTC. Amino acids: CASSQGQISYEQYF.

J is TRBJ1-2 and V is TRBV7-2, with TRBD1 matching over 7 bases. This CDR3 region has 13 residues. After removal of 5 bases from V and 5 bases from J, the junction contained 5 bases not matched to a gene. Looked up from germline, CDR1 is SGHTA and CDR2 is FQGNSA. CDR3 sequence reads: CASSADRVYGYTF. The CDR3 bases are TGTGCCAGCAGCGCAGACAGGGTTTATGGCTACACCTTC.

The chain is built from TRBV6-5 and TRBJ1-1; D ambiguous. Germline CDR1 and CDR2: MNHEY and SVGAGI. The CDR3 consists of 11 residues. The V and J ends lost 6 bases and 4 bases respectively, with 6 bases between them. In DNA, the CDR3 is TGTGCCAGCAGCCGGGGCACTGAAGCTTTCTTT. Translated: CASSRGTEAFF.

This chain joins TRBV6-5 and TRBJ1-1, with D unresolved. V lost 3 bases to trimming and J lost 0 bases, with 14 bases between them. CDR1 is MNHEY and CDR2 is SVGAGI in the germline V gene. The CDR3 is 16 residues long. The CDR3 loop reads CASSYTRGSLNTEAFF. For the CDR3, the DNA is TGTGCCAGCAGTTATACACGAGGAAGCCTGAACACTGAAGCTTTCTTT.

The chain couples TRBV5-4 to TRBJ2-1; 8 positions match TRBD1. V lost 4 bases and J lost 7; bases outside the gene matches: 7. Germline loops: CDR1 SGHNT, CDR2 YYREEE (reference sequence). This CDR3 is built from 14 residues. The CDR3 loop reads CASSHPTGENEQFF. CDR3 nucleotide sequence: TGTGCCAGCAGCCACCCGACAGGGGAGAATGAGCAGTTCTTC.

The chain has TRBV4-1 and TRBJ1-5; the D gene is possibly TRBD1 (5 bases). The CDR3 loop spans 18 amino acids. Germline V gene data show CDR1 as MGHRA and CDR2 as YSYEKL. The V gene lost 2 bases and the J gene lost 0 bases, with 17 bases spanning the gap. In nucleotides, the CDR3 is TGCGCCAGCAGCCAAAGCCCTCGTCACAGGCATAGCAATCAGCCCCAGCATTTT. Protein product: CASSQSPRHRHSNQPQHF.

The chain carries TRBV7-3 and TRBJ1-5; TRBD1 aligns across 7 bases. From germline, CDR1 is SGHTA and CDR2 FQGTGA. The CDR3 runs to 16 residues. With 3 bases clipped from V and 1 base from J, the junction kept 6 bases outside the gene matches. The DNA for the CDR3 is TGTGCCAGCAGCTTCCCAGCACAGGGGAGCAATCAGCCCCAGCATTTT. It yields the protein CASSFPAQGSNQPQHF.

V is TRBV9 and J is TRBJ2-7; 7 nucleotides align to TRBD1. Per germline, CDR1 SGDLS and CDR2 YYNGEE. The J segment lost 6 bases and the V segment lost 0 bases, leaving 6 bases of the junction unmatched. The CDR3 is 14 amino acids. This CDR3 is CASSVGTGSSEQYF. In nucleotides, the CDR3 is TGTGCCAGCAGCGTAGGGACAGGCAGTTCCGAGCAGTACTTC. Full variable domain (remainder filled in from reference TRBV9 and TRBJ2-7): DSGVTQTPKHLITATGQRVTLRCSPRSGDLSVYWYQQSLDQGLQFLIQYYNGEERAKGNILERFSAQQFPDLHSELNLSSLELGDSALYFCASSVGTGSSEQYFGPGTRLTVT.

This chain links TRBV21-1 with TRBJ2-7; TRBD2 was called by the table and not checked on the DNA. TRBV21-1 is shown as a pseudogene. The CDR3 totals 16 residues. CDR3 coding DNA: TGTGCCAGCAGCAAAGGAAACCCCTTTACGGGGAACGAGCAGTACTTC. It is translated as CASSKGNPFTGNEQYF.

The chain links TRBV6-5 to TRBJ1-1; D gene unclear. V dropped 2 bases and J dropped 4 bases, with 11 bases sitting between them. This CDR3 comprises 14 residues. CDR1 is MNHEY and CDR2 is SVGAGI in the germline V gene. CDR3 bases: TGTGCCAGCAGTTACGCGGCGGCGAGCACTGAAGCTTTCTTT. It specifies CASSYAAASTEAFF.

This clone was seen a single time. The chain couples TRBV7-9 to TRBJ2-3, with 8 bases fitting TRBD1. The CDR3 runs to 18 residues. Trimming at V came to 5 bases and at J to 0 bases, leaving 13 bases not matched to a gene. Germline loops: CDR1 SEHNR, CDR2 FQNEAQ (reference sequence). CDR3 amino acids: CASSKGTGAPRSTDTQYF. CDR3 DNA sequence: TGTGCCAGCAGCAAAGGGACAGGAGCCCCCCGTAGCACAGATACGCAGTATTTT. The full variable domain, rest sourced from reference TRBV7-9 and TRBJ2-3, is DTGVSQNPRHKITKRGQNVTFRCDPISEHNRLYWYRQTLGQGPEFLTYFQNEAQLEKSRLLSDRFSAERPKGSFSTLEIQRTEQGDSAMYLCASSKGTGAPRSTDTQYFGPGTRLTVL.

The rearrangement joins TRBV14 to TRBJ2-7; the match to TRBD2 covers 7 bases. This CDR3 has 18 amino acids. V lost 3 bases to trimming and J lost 6 bases; unmatched junction nucleotides: 20. The V gene's germline CDR1 is SGHDN and CDR2 FVKESK. DNA for the CDR3: TGTGCCAGCAGCCACCTCGCCGGGACTACGTCCCCTGGGCTCGAGCAGTACTTC. Protein: CASSHLAGTTSPGLEQYF.

The V gene is TRBV7-2, the J gene TRBJ2-7; unclear D gene. V dropped 3 bases and J dropped 6 bases, with 12 bases sitting between them. The CDR3 runs to 13 residues. Germline V gives CDR1 SGHTA, CDR2 FQGNSA. The CDR3 sequence is CASSFVAEREQYF. CDR3 nucleotides: TGTGCCAGCAGCTTTGTAGCAGAACGCGAGCAGTACTTC.

This clone was detected only once. V gene TRBV30 combines with J gene TRBJ1-5; 10 bases agree with TRBD1. The germline V gene encodes CDR1 GTSNPN and CDR2 SVGIG (reference sequence). The CDR3 runs 13 residues. The trim removed 5 bases at V and 7 bases at J, leaving 5 bases unmatched. This chain's CDR3 is CAWARDRGQPQHF. CDR3 bases: TGTGCCTGGGCTCGGGACAGGGGACAGCCCCAGCATTTT.

This clone was seen a single time. The rearrangement joins TRBV21-1 to TRBJ1-5; the table's D call, TRBD1, was not checked against the DNA. TRBV21-1 is a known pseudogene. The CDR3 spans 16 residues. CDR3 nucleotide sequence: TGTGCCAGCAGCAACCCAGGATCTTATAGCAATCAGCCCCAGCATTTT. It translates to CASSNPGSYSNQPQHF.

V usage is TRBV14 and J usage is TRBJ2-7; D not resolved. CDR1 is SGHDN and CDR2 is FVKESK in the germline V gene. The CDR3 totals 15 residues. V dropped 2 bases and J dropped 1 base, with 12 bases sitting between them. This CDR3 reads CASSQTSSPSYEQYF. CDR3 nucleotide sequence: TGTGCCAGCAGCCAAACCTCAAGCCCGTCCTACGAGCAGTACTTC.

The gene calls are TRBV24-1 and TRBJ2-1; 12 positions agree with TRBD2. This CDR3 region has 16 residues. CDR1 and CDR2 from the germline V gene are KGHDR and SFDVKD. V dropped 3 bases and J dropped 6; count of bases not matched to a gene: 5. CDR3 DNA sequence: TGTGCCACCAGTGATCTCGGACTAGCGGGGAGCAATGAGCAGTTCTTC. This codes for CATSDLGLAGSNEQFF.

The gene calls are TRBV18 and TRBJ2-6; TRBD1 matches at 8 bases. The germline gives CDR1 KGHSH, CDR2 LQKENI. V trimming: 2 bases; J trimming: 0 bases; junction bases outside the gene matches: 9. The CDR3 is made up of 19 amino acids. The CDR3 nucleotides are TGTGCCAGCTCACCAATTCCGGGACAGGCGAGCTCTGGGGCCAACGTCCTGACTTTC. This sequence encodes CASSPIPGQASSGANVLTF.

This sequence joins TRBV7-9 and TRBJ2-5; possibly TRBD2 for D (6 bases). Between the trimmed V and J ends, which lost 1 base and 6 bases, there was a span of 12 bases. This CDR3 has 14 residues. Germline V CDR1 and CDR2: SEHNR, FQNEAQ (reference sequence). The CDR3: CASSLGGGRQTQYF. The CDR3 DNA is TGTGCCAGCAGCTTAGGAGGAGGGCGGCAGACCCAGTACTTC.

The chain couples TRBV4-1 to TRBJ1-1; no clear D. Germline values: CDR1 MGHRA, CDR2 YSYEKL. There are 14 residues in the CDR3. V shed 4 bases and J shed 4 bases, with 13 bases lying between them. The CDR3 loop is CASSRSDWSTEAFF. CDR3 nucleotides: TGCGCCAGCAGCCGATCGGACTGGAGCACTGAAGCTTTCTTT.

The gene calls are TRBV14 and TRBJ1-2, with D possibly being TRBD1 (5 bases). The germline V gene encodes CDR1 SGHDN and CDR2 FVKESK. The CDR3 totals 13 residues. The V and J ends lost 2 bases and 6 bases respectively, with 10 bases between them. The CDR3 bases are TGTGCCAGCAGCCAACCAGGGATGGATGGCTACACCTTC. Amino acid sequence: CASSQPGMDGYTF.